The clone carrying this T cell receptor beta chain was detected a few times. Using its own MiXCR run on the 5' RACE reads, TCRdb lists one record per CDR3 protein. The repertoire has around 110,000 distinct CDR3 sequences, 9% to 15% of them found once; the top ten carry around 16%. Described time point: blood at routine non-recurrence follow-up after resection. Sequencing was performed on whole RNA extracted from tumor and nontumor lung tissue, or from frozen PBMC, and the material was left unsorted. This specimen comes from a study of spatial heterogeneity in lung cancer. The overall study: A unique TCR and UMI combination showed up more than ten times in raw reads, on average.

CDR3 size: 17 residues. Trimming took 3 bases from V and 3 from J; bases not matched to a gene: 11. Germline lookup yields CDR1 KGHDR and CDR2 SFDVKD. The V call is TRBV24-1, the J call TRBJ2-3; 7 bases line up with TRBD2. This sample comprised PBMCs, obtained at follow-up. The sequence was collected from a male donor with early-stage non-small cell lung cancer. CDR3 sequence reads: CATSDASLAIGTDTQYF. The CDR3 DNA reads as TGTGCCACCAGTGATGCCTCACTAGCGATTGGAACAGATACGCAGTATTTT.